A single sample gave rise to the 32 T cell receptor beta chains below, sequenced in a study of T cell responses to AZD1222 COVID-19 vaccine. The protocol was immunoSEQ multiplex PCR, while the TCRdb copy is restricted to in-frame clones and leaves out a portion. The table lists some 58,000 clones, 88% of them singletons. This specimen was peripheral blood, taken on day 0 of AZD1222 vaccination. The receptors were sampled from an adult in good health.

This clone was recorded once. V and J are TRBV30 and TRBJ1-2; D is ambiguous. Germline V gene sequence: CDR1 GTSNPN, CDR2 SVGIG (reference sequence). The CDR3 is 16 residues long. The V end lost 1 base, the J end lost 1 base, and 16 bases lay between the germline ends. The CDR3 DNA sequence: TGTGCCTGGAGTGACGGATTGACGGTAAATAACTATGGCTACACCTTC. This encodes CAWSDGLTVNNYGYTF.

V gene TRBV18 combines with J gene TRBJ2-1; the match to TRBD2 covers 9 bases. Trimming at V came to 6 bases and at J to 0 bases, leaving 9 bases not matched to a gene. The CDR3 runs to 17 residues. CDR1 is KGHSH, CDR2 LQKENI, per germline. CDR3 residues: CASSQTSGPSSYNEQFF. The CDR3 coding sequence is TGTGCCAGCTCGCAGACTAGCGGACCGAGCTCCTACAATGAGCAGTTCTTC. Variable domain in full (rest from reference TRBV18 and TRBJ2-1): NAGVMQNPRHLVRRRGQEARLRCSPMKGHSHVYWYRQLPEEGLKFMVYLQKENIIDESGMPKERFSAEFPKEGPSILRIQQVVRGDSAAYFCASSQTSGPSSYNEQFFGPGTRLTVL.

The chain has TRBV2 and TRBJ2-1; 14 bases fit TRBD2. Unmatched junction bases numbered 9, after V lost 10 bases and J lost 7 bases. This CDR3 region has 15 residues. From germline, CDR1 is SNHLY and CDR2 FYNNEI. This CDR3 is CATRRRTSGGNEQFF. CDR3 nucleotides: TGTGCCACCCGTCGAAGGACTAGCGGGGGGAATGAGCAGTTCTTC.

The chain joins TRBV20-1 to TRBJ1-6; 8 bases align to TRBD1. CDR1 and CDR2 from the germline V gene are DFQATT and SNEGSKA (reference sequence). With 5 bases clipped from V and 17 bases from J, the junction kept 5 bases outside the gene matches. The CDR3 is 10 amino acids. The CDR3 DNA reads TGCAGTGCTTTGGACAGGGAGGTCCACTTT. Protein product: CSALDREVHF.

V gene TRBV10-3 combines with J gene TRBJ2-7; 9 nucleotides match TRBD2. V lost 3 bases and J lost 7; bases outside the gene matches: 10. The CDR3 runs to 15 residues. Germline V gene lookup returns CDR1 ENHRY and CDR2 SYGVKD. CDR3 sequence (DNA): TGTGCCATCAGTGACGGGACTAGCAGCTCGGGGGAGCAGTACTTC. It translates to CAISDGTSSSGEQYF.

This clone occurred once. This rearrangement joins TRBV9 to TRBJ1-1; D not resolved. CDR3 length: 15 residues. The germline gives CDR1 SGDLS, CDR2 YYNGEE. The germline V and J ends were trimmed by 4 bases and 1 base, with 14 bases remaining between them. The CDR3 spells CASSPVAGRNTEAFF. In DNA, the CDR3 is TGTGCCAGCAGCCCGGTTGCGGGAAGGAACACTGAAGCTTTCTTT.

V gene TRBV27 combines with J gene TRBJ2-1, with 10 bases aligning to TRBD1. The length of the CDR3 is 16 residues. The germline CDR1 and CDR2 sequences are MNHEY and SMNVEV (reference sequence). After removal of 3 bases from V and 1 base from J, the junction contained 3 bases not matched to a gene. The CDR3 reads CASSFRTGGSYNEQFF. CDR3 DNA sequence: TGTGCCAGCAGTTTCCGGACAGGGGGTTCCTACAATGAGCAGTTCTTC.

The chain employs TRBV18 and TRBJ1-1; D may be TRBD1 (6 bases). Germline-derived CDR1 and CDR2 are KGHSH and LQKENI. The CDR3 totals 15 residues. The V end lost 3 bases, the J end lost 4 bases, and 15 bases lay between the germline ends. CDR3: CASSPRTAGGTEAFF. DNA for the CDR3: TGTGCCAGCTCACCTCGGACAGCGGGGGGCACTGAAGCTTTCTTT.

The gene calls are TRBV5-1 and TRBJ2-5, with TRBD1 matching over 7 bases. The germline V gene encodes CDR1 SGHRS and CDR2 YFSETQ. The ends lost 1 base at V and 3 bases at J; junction bases unmatched: 3. The CDR3 length is 14 residues. The CDR3 loop is CASSLSGTEETQYF. The CDR3 DNA sequence: TGCGCCAGCAGCTTGTCGGGGACAGAAGAGACCCAGTACTTC.

The V call is TRBV2, the J call TRBJ2-2; 13 bases agree with TRBD2. This CDR3 has 14 amino acids. Germline CDR1 reads SNHLY; CDR2 reads FYNNEI. V shed 9 bases and J 7 bases; nucleotides not matched to a gene: 5. CDR3 sequence reads: CASRGTSGIGELFF. CDR3 DNA: TGTGCCAGTCGGGGGACTAGCGGGATCGGGGAGCTGTTTTTT.

The chain is built from TRBV27 and TRBJ2-7; D gene unclear. Germline V gene data show CDR1 as MNHEY and CDR2 as SMNVEV (reference sequence). The CDR3 has 13 residues. Trimming pared 3 bases from V and 4 bases from J, leaving 10 bases between. The CDR3 reads CASSLGPNYEQYF. Written as DNA, the CDR3 is TGTGCCAGCAGTTTGGGTCCAAATTACGAGCAGTACTTC.

The chain employs TRBV7-9 and TRBJ1-1, with D uncertain. This CDR3 has 14 residues. Trimming removed 7 bases at V and 7 bases at J, with 19 bases between. CDR1 and CDR2 (germline): SEHNR, FQNEAQ (reference sequence). This chain's CDR3 is CASNPLRRSGEAFF. CDR3 sequence (DNA): TGTGCCAGCAACCCGCTTCGACGTTCGGGTGAAGCTTTCTTT.

The genes are TRBV14 and TRBJ2-7; D possibly corresponds to TRBD1 (7 bases). V was pared by 4 bases and J by 4 bases, with 17 bases between. Germline V gene data show CDR1 as SGHDN and CDR2 as FVKESK. This CDR3 spans 15 amino acids. The CDR3 is CASSRPGRGRYEQYF. CDR3 bases: TGTGCCAGCAGCCGCCCGGGCAGGGGGAGGTACGAGCAGTACTTC.

The rearrangement joins TRBV7-2 to TRBJ2-6; D gene ambiguous. In germline, CDR1 is SGHTA, CDR2 FQGNSA. There are 15 residues in the CDR3. The ends were cut back, 8 bases at V and 0 bases at J, with 11 bases in the middle. CDR3 sequence reads: CASDSLGSGANVLTF. CDR3 bases: TGTGCCAGCGACTCCTTGGGCTCTGGGGCCAACGTCCTGACTTTC.

The chain couples TRBV7-2 to TRBJ2-3; 10 bases are shared with TRBD2. This CDR3 contains 16 residues. Germline loops: CDR1 SGHTA, CDR2 FQGNSA. Trimming cost V 2 bases and J 5 bases; bases outside gene matches: 7. The chain's CDR3 is CASSLMSSGSLDTQYF. As DNA, the CDR3 is TGTGCCAGCAGCTTAATGTCTAGCGGGAGTTTAGATACGCAGTATTTT.

The chain joins TRBV19 to TRBJ2-1; 9 bases line up with TRBD2. The CDR3 is made up of 16 amino acids. CDR1 is LNHDA, CDR2 SQIVND, per germline (reference sequence). Unmatched junction bases numbered 5, after V lost 2 bases and J lost 3 bases. The CDR3 nucleotides are TGTGCCAGTAGTATATCAGCGGGAGGCAGCTACAATGAGCAGTTCTTC. Protein product: CASSISAGGSYNEQFF.

J is TRBJ2-2 and V is TRBV9; 8 positions match TRBD2. Germline assignment: CDR1 SGDLS and CDR2 YYNGEE. The CDR3 has 18 amino acids. Losses at the gene ends were 2 bases for V and 2 bases for J; bases not matched to a gene: 11. The CDR3 sequence: CASSVASGRGGNTGELFF. CDR3 nucleotides: TGTGCCAGCAGCGTGGCCTCCGGGAGGGGTGGAAACACCGGGGAGCTGTTTTTT.

This chain links TRBV30 with TRBJ1-5; 10 nucleotides align to TRBD1. J gave up 7 bases and V 4 bases, and 10 bases lay outside the gene matches. Germline lookup yields CDR1 GTSNPN and CDR2 SVGIG (reference sequence). This CDR3 comprises 15 residues. In DNA, the CDR3 is TGTGCCTGGACGGGAGGGACAGGGGTAGGACAGCCCCAGCATTTT. Translating gives CAWTGGTGVGQPQHF.

The rearrangement links TRBV11-3 to TRBJ2-1; 9 bases match TRBD1. This CDR3 is built from 14 residues. Trimming removed 3 bases from V and 8 bases from J; junction bases left unmatched: 5. Per germline, CDR1 SGHNT and CDR2 YENEEA. The CDR3 region has the DNA TGTGCCAGCAGCTTCGGACAGGGGAACGATGAGCAGTTCTTC. It is translated as CASSFGQGNDEQFF.

The chain combines TRBV11-2 with TRBJ2-3; 7 bases line up with TRBD1. The CDR3 covers 15 residues. Germline V CDR1 and CDR2: SGHAT, FQNNGV. The ends lost 5 bases at V and 0 bases at J; junction bases unmatched: 5. For the CDR3, the DNA is TGTGCCAGCAGCCCAGGGGGACGCAGCACAGATACGCAGTATTTT. Amino acids: CASSPGGRSTDTQYF.

This chain connects TRBV18 to TRBJ1-3; D uncertain. The CDR3 is 15 amino acids. With 3 bases removed from V and 2 bases from J, the gap between germline ends came to 11 bases. CDR1 and CDR2 (germline): KGHSH, LQKENI. The CDR3 DNA is TGTGCCAGCTCACCCACCGACCCGCCTGGAAACACCATATATTTT. It codes for CASSPTDPPGNTIYF.

This rearrangement joins TRBV24-1 to TRBJ1-2; D possibly corresponds to TRBD1 (5 bases). The CDR3 has 16 amino acids. The ends were cut back, 3 bases at V and 2 bases at J, with 15 bases in the middle. Germline CDR1 KGHDR, CDR2 SFDVKD. In nucleotides, the CDR3 is TGTGCCACCAGTGATGCCGACGGGACGGCGAACTATGGCTACACCTTC. Translated: CATSDADGTANYGYTF.

The chain uses TRBV7-2 and TRBJ1-5, with D hard to call. CDR3 size: 13 residues. Deletions cut 3 bases from V and 3 bases from J, with 6 bases between. Germline CDR1 and CDR2: SGHTA and FQGNSA. The CDR3 protein is CASSLQDNQPQHF. In DNA, the CDR3 is TGTGCCAGCAGCTTGCAGGACAATCAGCCCCAGCATTTT.

This chain uses TRBV7-9 with TRBJ2-7; 11 nucleotides match TRBD2. The CDR3 is 15 amino acids. The germline V gene encodes CDR1 SEHNR and CDR2 FQNEAQ (reference sequence). V was clipped by 3 bases and J by 5 bases; unmatched bases: 6. CDR3 bases: TGTGCCAGCAGCTTGAGGCTAGCGGGAGGAGACGAGCAGTACTTC. As protein: CASSLRLAGGDEQYF.

V usage is TRBV24-1 and J usage is TRBJ2-5; D is perhaps TRBD1 (5 bases). Trimming removed 3 bases at V and 2 bases at J, with 15 bases between. The CDR3 is 16 amino acids. Germline values: CDR1 KGHDR, CDR2 SFDVKD. Written as DNA, the CDR3 is TGTGCCACCAGTGATCCATCTGGGGCTCCACAAGAGACCCAGTACTTC. Protein: CATSDPSGAPQETQYF.

The chain is built from TRBV19 and TRBJ2-3; 10 nucleotides line up with TRBD2. Trimming cost V 2 bases and J 3 bases; bases outside gene matches: 5. Germline V lookup: CDR1 LNHDA, CDR2 SQIVND (reference sequence). The length of the CDR3 is 16 residues. CDR3 region: CASSILASGRTDTQYF. For the CDR3, the DNA is TGTGCCAGTAGTATATTAGCTAGCGGGAGAACAGATACGCAGTATTTT.

As to this clone: A read error is likely, as this CDR3 ends without the conserved phenylalanine or tryptophan. It is unclear where the CDR3 begins or ends on the DNA, so no DNA is shown, and the CDR3 is as TCRdb lists it. This chain links TRBV19 with TRBJ1-4. Termini included, the CDR3 measures 9 amino acids. CDR1 is LNHDA, CDR2 SQIVND, per germline (reference sequence). The CDR3 spells CASSILDGQ.

The V and J genes are TRBV12-5 and TRBJ1-1; 7 bases line up with TRBD1. With V trimmed by 5 bases and J by 0 bases, 9 bases remained unmatched. The CDR3 is 16 amino acids. CDR1 is LGHNT and CDR2 is FRNRAP in the germline V gene. The CDR3 spells CASGPGTVAMNTEAFF. The CDR3 region has the DNA TGTGCTAGTGGTCCGGGGACAGTAGCTATGAACACTGAAGCTTTCTTT.

The genes are TRBV7-3 and TRBJ2-3; D is unresolved. Trimming took 0 bases from V and 5 from J, leaving 3 bases between them. CDR1 and CDR2 (germline): SGHTA, FQGTGA. This CDR3 is 12 amino acids long. CDR3 sequence reads: CASSLTGDTQYF. As DNA, the CDR3 is TGTGCCAGCAGCTTAACCGGAGATACGCAGTATTTT.

The chain links TRBV5-1 to TRBJ2-5, with a possible D match to TRBD2 (6 bases). V lost 1 base and J lost 4, with 11 bases in between. There are 14 residues in the CDR3. From germline, CDR1 is SGHRS and CDR2 YFSETQ. CDR3 sequence: CASSLTSLLETQYF. The CDR3, as DNA: TGCGCCAGCAGCTTGACTAGCCTCCTAGAGACCCAGTACTTC.

V gene TRBV27 combines with J gene TRBJ2-7; possibly TRBD1 for D (6 bases). Germline V gene lookup returns CDR1 MNHEY and CDR2 SMNVEV (reference sequence). The CDR3 length is 16 residues. V was clipped by 5 bases and J by 2 bases, with 19 bases between them. CDR3 protein: CASSPYHRDIPYEQYF. The CDR3 DNA reads TGTGCCAGCAGTCCATATCACCGGGACATCCCCTACGAGCAGTACTTC.

V usage is TRBV5-1 and J usage is TRBJ2-1; no firm D call. Trimming removed 0 bases at V and 5 bases at J, with 9 bases between. The germline V gene has CDR1 SGHRS and CDR2 YFSETQ. The CDR3 runs to 14 residues. CDR3 amino acids: CASSLAVWNNEQFF. The CDR3 nucleotides read TGCGCCAGCAGCTTGGCGGTCTGGAACAATGAGCAGTTCTTC. Looking up the rest from reference TRBV5-1 and TRBJ2-1 gives the full variable domain: KAGVTQTPRYLIKTRGQQVTLSCSPISGHRSVSWYQQTPGQGLQFLFEYFSETQRNKGNFPGRFSGRQFSNSRSEMNVSTLELGDSALYLCASSLAVWNNEQFFGPGTRLTVL.